These T cell receptor beta chains were read from a single sample in a study of blood T cells in healthy people across ages. Using its own MiXCR run on the 5' RACE reads, TCRdb lists one record per CDR3 protein. This sample carries roughly 1,700,000 distinct CDR3 sequences, 25% to 30% of them seen once, and the ten largest clones take 6.5% to 8.5%. Sequencing was carried out using blood. Receptor source: a woman in her twenties or thirties in good health. The CDR3 runs from the conserved cysteine through the conserved F or W. Expanded clones get a size class; other rows say once, few or many, or leave the size out.

len	v_gene	abundance	j_gene	CDR3aa
12	TRBV29-1	many	TRBJ2-5	CSVSDAEETQYF
17	TRBV13	few	TRBJ2-3	CASSGRSGGAIPDKQYF
15	TRBV12-5	few	TRBJ1-1	CASGPGQSQNTEAFF
15	TRBV4-3	few	TRBJ2-4	CASSQDFGTGNIQYF
14	TRBV28	NA	TRBJ2-3	CASNWGLRGDTQYF
15	TRBV3-1	many	TRBJ2-1	CASSQASGTHNEQFF
16	TRBV28	NA	TRBJ2-1	CASSVSGTGSYNEQFF
13	TRBV29-1	few	TRBJ1-1	CSVVREANTEAFF
12	TRBV6-6	few	TRBJ1-5	CASSYSREPQHF
14	TRBV7-9	NA	TRBJ2-1	CASSLGGRNDEQFF
11	TRBV2	NA	TRBJ2-3	CASRGTLTQYF
11	TRBV20-1	NA	TRBJ2-5	CSGGAQETQYF
13	TRBV12-3/TRBV12-4	NA	TRBJ2-7	CASSPPAGDEQYF
14	TRBV5-1	many	TRBJ1-2	CASSGSPGSYGYTF
14	TRBV5-1	NA	TRBJ2-2	CASSLAPDTGELFF
16	TRBV2	few	TRBJ2-1	CASSPSLGGAKNEQFF
14	TRBV7-2	few	TRBJ1-4	CASSPDRGNEKLFF
16	TRBV20-1	few	TRBJ2-7	CSARFTNRGSSYEQYF
17	TRBV4-2	NA	TRBJ2-1	CASSQDMRTSGYNEQFF
13	TRBV20-1	NA	TRBJ1-5	CSIGKGQNQPQHF
12	TRBV14	NA	TRBJ1-2	CASSRTSVSYTF
14	TRBV6-2/TRBV6-3	few	TRBJ2-3	CASSRGISADTQYF
15	TRBV20-1	NA	TRBJ2-3	CSAEALAGGFDTQYF
16	TRBV5-1	NA	TRBJ2-1	CASSDASGGNNNEQFF
12	TRBV9	few	TRBJ1-1	CASSSQGGEAFF
13	TRBV7-9	NA	TRBJ1-2	CASSEIVGNGYTF
15	TRBV6-6	NA	TRBJ2-1	CASSPLRTGRSEQFF
12	TRBV5-1	NA	TRBJ1-1	CASSDLNTEAFF
14	TRBV20-1	few	TRBJ2-1	CSAKSGVPYNEQFF
13	TRBV7-9	NA	TRBJ2-1	CASSFVGLNEQFF
16	TRBV5-6	NA	TRBJ2-3	CASSLIENYIADTQYF
12	TRBV10-3	many	TRBJ2-3	CAISENTDTQYF
15	TRBV7-2	few	TRBJ1-5	CASSLAGTNNQPQHF
15	TRBV6-2/TRBV6-3	few	TRBJ2-5	CASSYKAREQETQYF